This TCR beta chain was found in a study of siplizumab effects on memory and regulatory T cells. Clones were sequenced by immunoSEQ multiplex PCR, and TCRdb holds only the in-frame ones, with some missing. The data show approximately 90,000 clones, around 94% seen once. The germline V and J ends were trimmed by 0 bases and 6 bases, with 8 bases remaining between them. The CDR3 length is 13 residues. In germline, CDR1 is SGHDN, CDR2 FVKESK. J is TRBJ2-5 and V is TRBV14, with unresolved D. The sequenced material came from non-Treg CD4+ T cells sorted from blood. The receptor was derived from a human donor in good health. In DNA, the CDR3 is TGTGCCAGCAGCCAAGATAATAGAAAGACCCAGTACTTC. Amino acids: CASSQDNRKTQYF.